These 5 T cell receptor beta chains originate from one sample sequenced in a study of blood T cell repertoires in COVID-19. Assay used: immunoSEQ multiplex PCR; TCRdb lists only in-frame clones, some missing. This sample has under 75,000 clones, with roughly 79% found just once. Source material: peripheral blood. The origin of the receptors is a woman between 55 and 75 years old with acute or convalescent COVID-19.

CDR3 nucleotides: TGTGCCAGCTCACCCGGGACAGGGAACACTGAAGCTTTCTTT. The encoded protein is CASSPGTGNTEAFF. The chain joins TRBV18 to TRBJ1-1; 8 nucleotides match TRBD1. V gave up 3 bases and J gave up 1 base; unmatched junction bases: 1. The germline V gene has CDR1 KGHSH and CDR2 LQKENI. The CDR3 is 14 residues long.

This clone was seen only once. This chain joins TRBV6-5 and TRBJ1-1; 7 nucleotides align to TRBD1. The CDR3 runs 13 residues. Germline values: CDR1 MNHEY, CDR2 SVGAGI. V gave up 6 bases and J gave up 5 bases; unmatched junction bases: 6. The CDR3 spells CASSPQGSTEAFF. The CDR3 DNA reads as TGTGCCAGCAGCCCACAGGGGAGTACTGAAGCTTTCTTT.

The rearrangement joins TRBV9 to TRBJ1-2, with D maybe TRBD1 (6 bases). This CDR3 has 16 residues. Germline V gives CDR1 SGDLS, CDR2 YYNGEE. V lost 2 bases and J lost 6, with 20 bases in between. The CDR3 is CASSVGRDTFLNGYTF. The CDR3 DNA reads TGTGCCAGCAGCGTGGGCCGGGACACCTTTTTGAATGGCTACACCTTC.

CDR3 region: CASSLIGQGQETQYF. The CDR3 bases are TGTGCCAGCAGCTTGATCGGACAGGGACAAGAGACCCAGTACTTC. The chain recombines TRBV7-9 with TRBJ2-5, with 8 bases that match TRBD1. Germline V gene data show CDR1 as SEHNR and CDR2 as FQNEAQ (reference sequence). The CDR3 is made up of 15 amino acids. The V and J ends lost 3 bases and 2 bases, in that order; junction bases with no gene match: 5.

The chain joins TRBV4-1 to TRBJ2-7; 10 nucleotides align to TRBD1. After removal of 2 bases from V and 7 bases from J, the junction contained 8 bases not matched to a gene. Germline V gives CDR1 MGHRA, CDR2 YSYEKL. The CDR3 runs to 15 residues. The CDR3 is CASSQPGTGAKEQYF. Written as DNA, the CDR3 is TGCGCCAGCAGCCAACCCGGGACAGGGGCGAAAGAGCAGTACTTC.